Each of the 6 T cell receptor beta chains below was sequenced from the same sample in a study of T cells after yellow fever vaccination. TCRdb passed the 5' RACE reads through MiXCR, listing each CDR3 protein once. Of hundreds of thousands of distinct CDR3 sequences listed, roughly 12% are singletons. The sample here was PBMCs, taken on the day of the yellow fever booster vaccination. The receptors were gathered from a young man who received the YFV17D yellow fever vaccine.

This chain links TRBV20-1 with TRBJ2-5; D gene uncertain. Per the germline V gene, CDR1 is DFQATT and CDR2 is SNEGSKA (reference sequence). CDR3 length equals 12 residues. Trimming took off 1 base at V and 1 base at J, with 4 bases between the two ends. CDR3 bases: TGCAGTGCTAGAGTAACCCAAGAGACCCAGTACTTC. Translation gives CSARVTQETQYF.

The CDR3: CASSQESQGAFDTQYF. The CDR3 region has the DNA TGCGCCAGCAGCCAAGAATCACAAGGGGCCTTCGATACGCAGTATTTT. The gene calls are TRBV4-3 and TRBJ2-3; a possible D gene is TRBD1 (5 bases). V lost 0 bases and J 6 bases, leaving 16 bases between the germline ends. CDR1 is LGHNA, CDR2 YSLEER, per germline. The length of the CDR3 is 16 residues.

This clonotype was detected a few times. The chain is built from TRBV3-1 and TRBJ2-7, with D perhaps given as TRBD1 or TRBD2 (5 bases each). Trimming removed 1 base at V and 3 bases at J, with 10 bases between. Germline V gene sequence: CDR1 LGHDT, CDR2 YNNKEL (reference sequence). This CDR3 comprises 14 residues. CDR3 bases: TGTGCCAGCAGCCAAGCCGGGACGCTCTACGAGCAGTACTTC. Translation gives CASSQAGTLYEQYF.

This clonotype was observed many times. The V and J genes are TRBV9 and TRBJ2-1; 11 bases align to TRBD2. Germline loops: CDR1 SGDLS, CDR2 YYNGEE. V gave up 4 bases and J gave up 3 bases; unmatched junction bases: 21. The CDR3 contains 21 residues. This CDR3 is CASSPHLQTSGMVGGYNEQFF. In DNA form, the CDR3 reads TGTGCCAGCAGCCCCCACCTTCAGACTAGCGGGATGGTAGGTGGCTACAATGAGCAGTTCTTC. The whole variable domain, remainder taken from reference TRBV9 and TRBJ2-1, is DSGVTQTPKHLITATGQRVTLRCSPRSGDLSVYWYQQSLDQGLQFLIQYYNGEERAKGNILERFSAQQFPDLHSELNLSSLELGDSALYFCASSPHLQTSGMVGGYNEQFFGPGTRLTVL.

This clonotype appeared a few times. The gene calls are TRBV4-3 and TRBJ2-5, with D perhaps being TRBD1 or TRBD2 (6 bases each). The germline V and J ends were trimmed by 2 bases and 8 bases, with 12 bases remaining between them. Germline V lookup: CDR1 LGHNA, CDR2 YSLEER. There are 13 residues in the CDR3. This CDR3 is CASSQKGGTTQYF. CDR3 coding DNA: TGCGCCAGCAGCCAAAAGGGGGGCACAACCCAGTACTTC.

This chain links TRBV20-1 with TRBJ2-1; no reliable D call. Looked up from germline, CDR1 is DFQATT and CDR2 is SNEGSKA (reference sequence). The germline V and J ends were trimmed by 0 bases and 10 bases, with 7 bases remaining between them. The CDR3 is 11 residues long. CDR3 loop: CSARDQPEQFF. The DNA for the CDR3 is TGCAGTGCTAGAGACCAGCCCGAGCAGTTCTTC.